This paragraph reports one T cell receptor beta chain. From the RT-PCR reads, TCRdb called clonotypes with MiXCR, one entry per CDR3 protein. The sample has hundreds of thousands of distinct CDR3 sequences; around 14% are singletons. The CDR3 loop spans 14 amino acids. The V end lost 4 bases, the J end lost 9 bases, and 19 bases lay between the germline ends. The germline V gene encodes CDR1 MNHNS and CDR2 SASEGT. Sequenced input: memory CD4+ T cells from blood. This clonotype was obtained from a female donor in good health, serving as a healthy control. The rearrangement uses TRBV6-1 and TRBJ2-7; D gene unclear. In DNA, the CDR3 is TGTGCCAGCAGTGCCGACCACAACTGGGGTGTGCAGTACTTC. Translation: CASSADHNWGVQYF.